Listed below are T cell receptor beta chains from one sample, sequenced in a study of blood T cell repertoires in COVID-19. This table comes from immunoSEQ multiplex PCR, and its TCRdb copy is limited to in-frame clones, with some not included. Of around 300,000 clones listed, 85% to 90% were seen once; the top ten hold 2.4%. Sequenced material: PBMCs or T cells enriched from blood (not recorded which). These receptors all stem from a woman aged 18-29 years who had recovered from COVID-19. Each CDR3 is given with its conserved first and last residue. The D gene is left open where the match is weak. Size is omitted from some rows. Given values are once, few, many or a class for expanded clones.

once | TRBJ1-5 | TRBV27 | . | TGTGCCAGCAGTATCGGGACTGTCAATCAGCCCCAGCATTTT | CASSIGTVNQPQHF
. | TRBJ2-7 | TRBV9 | TRBD2 | TGTGCCAGCAGCACGGGACTAGCGGCAACCTACGAGCAGTACTTC | CASSTGLAATYEQYF
. | TRBJ1-4 | TRBV7-9 | TRBD1 | TGTGCCAGCAGCCTACAGGGGTCGGATGAAAAACTGTTTTTT | CASSLQGSDEKLFF
. | TRBJ1-5 | TRBV10-1 | TRBD1 | TGCGCCAGCAGTGAGACAAGAGATCAGGGGGATAGCAATCAGCCCCAGCATTTT | CASSETRDQGDSNQPQHF
. | TRBJ1-2 | TRBV2 | . | TGTGCCAGCAGTGAAACAGGCGAAAATAACTATGGCTACACCTTC | CASSETGENNYGYTF
. | TRBJ1-3 | TRBV30 | . | TGTGCCTGCTCCAGGGGCTCTGGAAACACCATATATTTT | CACSRGSGNTIYF
. | TRBJ1-5 | TRBV2 | . | TGTGCCAGCGTCCCAACCGAGGTCAATCAGCCCCAGCATTTT | CASVPTEVNQPQHF
. | TRBJ2-2 | TRBV5-1 | TRBD1 | TGCGCCAGCAGCTTGGGGACAGGGGGATACACCGGGGAGCTGTTTTTT | CASSLGTGGYTGELFF
once | TRBJ1-3 | TRBV9 | . | TGTGCCAGCGTAGGGGCTGAAGGAAACACCATATATTTT | CASVGAEGNTIYF
. | TRBJ1-6 | TRBV6-1 | TRBD1 | TGTGCCAGCAGTGAAGGGAGGGGACAGGGGTGGTCACCCCTCCACTTT | CASSEGRGQGWSPLHF
. | TRBJ1-3 | TRBV5-1 | . | TGCGCCAGCAGCTTGGACCTCTCAGGCTCTGGAAACACCATATATTTT | CASSLDLSGSGNTIYF
. | TRBJ2-7 | TRBV15 | TRBD1 | TGTGCCACCAAAGACGGGACAGACTCCTACGAGCAGTACTTC | CATKDGTDSYEQYF
. | TRBJ2-5 | TRBV3-1/TRBV3-2 | TRBD1 | TGTGCCAGCAGCCGGGGGACAGCACAAGAGACCCAGTACTTC | CASSRGTAQETQYF
. | TRBJ1-2 | TRBV18 | . | TGTGCCAGCTCACCCATTTTTGCAGGGGCGGATTATGGCTACACCTTC | CASSPIFAGADYGYTF
. | TRBJ2-5 | TRBV14 | . | TGTGCCAGCAGCCAAAATTCGGAGACCCAGTACTTC | CASSQNSETQYF
. | TRBJ1-2 | TRBV11-2 | . | TGTGCCAGCAGCTTATCACAGGGCTTTGCTAACTATGGCTACACCTTC | CASSLSQGFANYGYTF
. | TRBJ2-6 | TRBV27 | . | TGTGCCAGCAGTTACCTCGGACAAAAATACTCTGGGGCCAACGTCCTGACTTTC | CASSYLGQKYSGANVLTF
. | TRBJ1-6 | TRBV18 | TRBD1 | TGTGCCAGCTCGCGGACAGGGTTCTATAATTCACCCCTCCACTTT | CASSRTGFYNSPLHF
. | TRBJ2-1 | TRBV3-1/TRBV3-2 | TRBD2 | TGTGCCAGCGAACTAGCGGGGGCCCATGAGCAGTTCTTC | CASELAGAHEQFF
. | TRBJ1-6 | TRBV2 | . | TGTGCCAGCAATGAGGAGTCCCATGCACCCCTCCACTTT | CASNEESHAPLHF
. | TRBJ2-5 | TRBV7-9 | . | TGTGCCAGCAGCCTCGGGTCTCAAGAGACCCAGTACTTC | CASSLGSQETQYF
. | TRBJ1-3 | TRBV13 | . | TGTGCCAGCAGCATACAGGACTACTCTGGAAACACCATATATTTT | CASSIQDYSGNTIYF
. | TRBJ2-1 | TRBV18 | TRBD1 | TGTGCCAGCTCACTCCTGGGACAGGGGGCGAGCAATGAGCAGTTCTTC | CASSLLGQGASNEQFF
. | TRBJ2-1 | TRBV4-2 | TRBD1 | TGTGCCAGCAGCCAAGATGGGGGGACAGGCAATGAGCAGTTCTTC | CASSQDGGTGNEQFF
. | TRBJ1-2 | TRBV13 | TRBD1 | TGTGCCAGCAGCCTCGGAGGGGCCTCGACAGGGGAAGGGTATGGCTACACCTTC | CASSLGGASTGEGYGYTF
. | TRBJ2-4 | TRBV2 | . | TGTGCCAGCAGTGAAGAATCGGCAGGGGGGAACATTCAGTACTTC | CASSEESAGGNIQYF
few | TRBJ1-1 | TRBV6-5 | . | TGTGCCAGCAGTTACTCGAAGTCGAAGGGGGTCACTGAAGCTTTCTTT | CASSYSKSKGVTEAFF
. | TRBJ2-5 | TRBV27 | TRBD2 | TGTGCCAGCAGTTCCGATCTAGCGGGGGGGCAAGAGACCCAGTACTTC | CASSSDLAGGQETQYF
. | TRBJ1-4 | TRBV19 | . | TGTGCCAGCTGCCGACAGTTTAATGAAAAACTGTTTTTT | CASCRQFNEKLFF
. | TRBJ2-3 | TRBV9 | TRBD1 | TGTGCCAGCAGCGTTGACAGGGCATTGGATACGCAGTATTTT | CASSVDRALDTQYF
few | TRBJ1-2 | TRBV3-1/TRBV3-2 | TRBD1 | TGTGCCAGCAGCCACAGACCCCGGGACAGGCGGGACTATGGCTACACCTTC | CASSHRPRDRRDYGYTF
. | TRBJ2-7 | TRBV5-6 | . | TGTGCCAGCAGCCCCCTTCCTACCTACGAGCAGTACTTC | CASSPLPTYEQYF
. | TRBJ2-7 | TRBV4-1 | . | TGCGCCAGCAGCCAAGAGGAGGGCGAGCAGTACTTC | CASSQEEGEQYF
. | TRBJ1-4 | TRBV9 | TRBD1 | TGTGCCAGCAGCGTAGGAGGGACAGTGACTGAAAAACTGTTTTTT | CASSVGGTVTEKLFF
. | TRBJ2-7 | TRBV18 | . | TGTGCCAGCTCACCCGGGTCTTCCTACGAGCAGTACTTC | CASSPGSSYEQYF
. | TRBJ1-3 | TRBV19 | . | TGTGCCAGCCGACACAGCTCTGGAAACACCATATATTTT | CASRHSSGNTIYF
. | TRBJ2-7 | TRBV5-1 | . | TGCGCCAGCAGCTTGTCCGCGTCCTACGAGCAGTACTTC | CASSLSASYEQYF
. | TRBJ1-2 | TRBV4-1 | . | TGCGCCAGCAGCCAAGGCAGCGCCTCTAACTATGGCTACACCTTC | CASSQGSASNYGYTF
. | TRBJ2-7 | TRBV12-3/TRBV12-4 | . | TGTGCCAGCAGTTCGGTCCCCTACGAGCAGTACTTC | CASSSVPYEQYF
. | TRBJ2-1 | TRBV5-1 | TRBD2 | TGCGCCAGCAGCTTGGGCCCAGCGGGGGCCAACTACAATGAGCAGTTCTTC | CASSLGPAGANYNEQFF
. | TRBJ2-7 | TRBV10-3 | TRBD1 | TGTGCCGTAAGAAACGGGACAGCTGGCTACGAGCAGTACTTC | CAVRNGTAGYEQYF
. | TRBJ1-2 | TRBV19 | . | TGTGCCAGTAGTCGACAGTCTAACTATGGCTACACCTTC | CASSRQSNYGYTF
. | TRBJ2-1 | TRBV10-1 | . | TGCGCCAGCAGTGAGTCCCAGGGCCGGCAGTTCTTC | CASSESQGRQFF
. | TRBJ2-1 | TRBV6-6 | TRBD2 | TGTGCCAGCAGTCGATCGGGGGGTAATGAGCAGTTCTTC | CASSRSGGNEQFF
. | TRBJ2-3 | TRBV10-3 | TRBD1 | TGTGCCGCACAGGGGGATGGCACAGATACGCAGTATTTT | CAAQGDGTDTQYF
. | TRBJ1-3 | TRBV19 | TRBD1 | TGTGCCAGTAGTGGCGCGACAGGGCGGGGAAACACCATATATTTT | CASSGATGRGNTIYF
. | TRBJ2-3 | TRBV2 | TRBD2 | TGTGCCAGCAGTGATAGGGGCGGGGGGGCGTCGGATACGCAGTATTTT | CASSDRGGGASDTQYF
. | TRBJ2-7 | TRBV5-4 | . | TGTGCCAGCAGCGGCTCAGGGGCCATGAGCTCCTACGAGCAGTACTTC | CASSGSGAMSSYEQYF
. | TRBJ1-4 | TRBV19 | . | TGTGCCAGTAGTGACAGAAGTTCTAATGAAAAACTGTTTTTT | CASSDRSSNEKLFF
. | TRBJ2-3 | TRBV9 | . | TGTGCCAGCAGCGTAGTGTCTGCGGTTACCACAGATACGCAGTATTTT | CASSVVSAVTTDTQYF
. | TRBJ1-6 | TRBV14 | . | TGTGCCAGCAGCCAAGAACGAGTCCATAATTCACCCCTCCACTTT | CASSQERVHNSPLHF
. | TRBJ1-1 | TRBV27 | . | TGTGCCAGCAGTTTAGACTTGGGGGGTCGGAACACTGAAGCTTTCTTT | CASSLDLGGRNTEAFF
. | TRBJ1-1 | TRBV2 | . | TGTGCCAACCGACAGCTTATGAACACTGAAGCTTTCTTT | CANRQLMNTEAFF
. | TRBJ2-1 | TRBV2 | . | TGTGCCAGCAGTGTCTCAGCGACCCCTTTGAGCTCCTACAATGAGCAGTTCTTC | CASSVSATPLSSYNEQFF
. | TRBJ2-2 | TRBV7-2 | TRBD1 | TGTGCCAGCAGCCCCATCTACAGGGGACCCGGGGAGCTGTTTTTT | CASSPIYRGPGELFF
. | TRBJ1-2 | TRBV5-5 | TRBD1 | TGTGCCAGCAGCTTGCCTGGACAGGGGGCTAAAGGCTACACCTTC | CASSLPGQGAKGYTF
once | TRBJ2-5 | TRBV5-4 | TRBD1 | TGTGCCAGCAGCTTGACAGGGGGCTATCGAGAGACCCAGTACTTC | CASSLTGGYRETQYF